Listed below are T cell receptor beta chains from one sample, sequenced in a study of OX40 agonist ivuxolimab in advanced cancers. Libraries were prepared by immunoSEQ multiplex PCR; TCRdb keeps only in-frame clonotypes and omits some of them. The sample shows about 77,000 clones, under 90% of them seen only once. This material consisted of CD4+ or CD8+ T cells sorted from blood, taken in a trial of the OX40 agonist ivuxolimab. These receptors all stem from an adult with an advanced solid tumor such as melanoma, head and neck, liver or kidney cancer. CDR3s include the opening cysteine and the closing phenylalanine or tryptophan. The order of the fields is CDR3 DNA, CDR3 protein, J gene, clone size, V gene, D gene. D genes are given only for firm matches. For some rows the clone size is stated as once, few or many, or as a class when expanded; others skip it.

CDR3 DNA: TGTGCCTGGAGCACAGGGACTAGCGGGGGGCCATCCACAGATACGCAGTATTTT
CDR3 protein: CAWSTGTSGGPSTDTQYF
J gene: TRBJ2-3
clone size: NA
V gene: TRBV30
D gene: TRBD2

CDR3 DNA: TGTGCCAGTAGTGGCTTGACTAGCGGGCTCACAGATACGCAGTATTTT
CDR3 protein: CASSGLTSGLTDTQYF
J gene: TRBJ2-3
clone size: NA
V gene: TRBV19
D gene: TRBD2

CDR3 DNA: TGTGCCGCCCGATCGATAGGAGCTGAAGCTTTCTTT
CDR3 protein: CAARSIGAEAFF
J gene: TRBJ1-1
clone size: NA
V gene: TRBV10-3
D gene: NA

CDR3 DNA: TGTGCCAGCAGCTTACGTCCTGGTACGTCCTACGAGCAGTACTTC
CDR3 protein: CASSLRPGTSYEQYF
J gene: TRBJ2-7
clone size: NA
V gene: TRBV7-2
D gene: NA

CDR3 DNA: TGCGCCAGCAGCCAAAACAGGGGGCGCGAGTCCCTGTTTTTT
CDR3 protein: CASSQNRGRESLFF
J gene: TRBJ1-4
clone size: NA
V gene: TRBV4-1
D gene: TRBD1

CDR3 DNA: TGTGCCAGCATCGTACTAGGTGCCTCCTACAATGAGCAGTTCTTC
CDR3 protein: CASIVLGASYNEQFF
J gene: TRBJ2-1
clone size: NA
V gene: TRBV2
D gene: NA

CDR3 DNA: TGTGCCAGCTCACGGCAGGGTTCTGGGGAGACCCAGTACTTC
CDR3 protein: CASSRQGSGETQYF
J gene: TRBJ2-5
clone size: NA
V gene: TRBV18
D gene: NA

CDR3 DNA: TGTGCCAGCAGTTTGGTTTACGGGACAGGGGACGACTATGGCTACACCTTC
CDR3 protein: CASSLVYGTGDDYGYTF
J gene: TRBJ1-2
clone size: few
V gene: TRBV28
D gene: TRBD1

CDR3 DNA: TGTGCCAGCAGTCTTCCAGGACAGGGAATAATATATGGCTACACCTTC
CDR3 protein: CASSLPGQGIIYGYTF
J gene: TRBJ1-2
clone size: NA
V gene: TRBV28
D gene: TRBD1

CDR3 DNA: TGTGCCAGCAGTGAACAGGGAGGAGAAGAGACCCAGTACTTC
CDR3 protein: CASSEQGGEETQYF
J gene: TRBJ2-5
clone size: NA
V gene: TRBV2
D gene: NA

CDR3 DNA: TGCGCCAGCAGCTCCCAGGGGTTAGATGAGCAGTTCTTC
CDR3 protein: CASSSQGLDEQFF
J gene: TRBJ2-1
clone size: NA
V gene: TRBV5-1
D gene: NA

CDR3 DNA: TGTGCCAGCACCGCTTCTGGGACGGTCTACGAGCAGTACTTC
CDR3 protein: CASTASGTVYEQYF
J gene: TRBJ2-7
clone size: NA
V gene: TRBV6-6
D gene: NA

CDR3 DNA: TGTGCCAGCAGTCTTCAGGCCGTCGGTGGAAACACCATATATTTT
CDR3 protein: CASSLQAVGGNTIYF
J gene: TRBJ1-3
clone size: NA
V gene: TRBV2
D gene: NA

CDR3 DNA: TGTGCCAGCAGCCGGGGGGACCGCACGGGCGATGGCTACACCTTC
CDR3 protein: CASSRGDRTGDGYTF
J gene: TRBJ1-2
clone size: NA
V gene: TRBV13
D gene: NA

CDR3 DNA: TGTGCCAGCAGCTTAGGACCGGGGAGGTCCTACAATGAGCAGTTCTTC
CDR3 protein: CASSLGPGRSYNEQFF
J gene: TRBJ2-1
clone size: NA
V gene: TRBV7-2
D gene: NA

CDR3 DNA: TGCGCCAGCAGTGAGTCTAGCCCCTACAATGAGCAGTTCTTC
CDR3 protein: CASSESSPYNEQFF
J gene: TRBJ2-1
clone size: NA
V gene: TRBV10-1
D gene: NA

CDR3 DNA: TGTGCCAGCATGAGGGTGACTAGCGGGGGAAATGAGCAGTTCTTC
CDR3 protein: CASMRVTSGGNEQFF
J gene: TRBJ2-1
clone size: NA
V gene: TRBV2
D gene: TRBD2

CDR3 DNA: TGTGCCAGCGCCTCAGGGCTCGGGACGGCGAATTCACCCCTCCACTTT
CDR3 protein: CASASGLGTANSPLHF
J gene: TRBJ1-6
clone size: NA
V gene: TRBV9
D gene: NA

CDR3 DNA: TGTGCCAGCAGCCGGACAGGGGGAAGAGGAAACACCATATATTTT
CDR3 protein: CASSRTGGRGNTIYF
J gene: TRBJ1-3
clone size: NA
V gene: TRBV7-9
D gene: TRBD1

CDR3 DNA: TGCGCCAGCAGCTTGGGACAGGCTGCAGATACGCAGTATTTT
CDR3 protein: CASSLGQAADTQYF
J gene: TRBJ2-3
clone size: NA
V gene: TRBV5-1
D gene: NA

CDR3 DNA: TGCGCCAGCAGCTTGCGGCCTCTCCTAACGCCGACAGGGGGTGTTGCTGGGGCCAACGTCCTGACTTTC
CDR3 protein: CASSLRPLLTPTGGVAGANVLTF
J gene: TRBJ2-6
clone size: NA
V gene: TRBV5-1
D gene: TRBD1

CDR3 DNA: TGTGCCAGCACCCAAGCACAGGGGTGGACTGAAGCTTTCTTT
CDR3 protein: CASTQAQGWTEAFF
J gene: TRBJ1-1
clone size: NA
V gene: TRBV5-5
D gene: TRBD1

CDR3 DNA: TGTGCCAGCAGCCCTCGGGACAGGGTTAGCGGCTACACCTTC
CDR3 protein: CASSPRDRVSGYTF
J gene: TRBJ1-2
clone size: once
V gene: TRBV11-2
D gene: TRBD1

CDR3 DNA: TGTGCCAGTAGCCTCGACAGGGGGCCGTTCAAAAACATTCAGTACTTC
CDR3 protein: CASSLDRGPFKNIQYF
J gene: TRBJ2-4
clone size: NA
V gene: TRBV19
D gene: TRBD1

CDR3 DNA: TGTGCCAGCAGCTCAGGAGGTTATGGCTACACCTTC
CDR3 protein: CASSSGGYGYTF
J gene: TRBJ1-2
clone size: NA
V gene: TRBV7-2
D gene: NA

CDR3 DNA: TGTGCCAGCAGCATCAGGACTAGCGGGGGCACAGATACGCAGTATTTT
CDR3 protein: CASSIRTSGGTDTQYF
J gene: TRBJ2-3
clone size: NA
V gene: TRBV7-2
D gene: TRBD2

CDR3 DNA: TGTGCCTGGAGTCTGGGGCATGGCTACACCTTC
CDR3 protein: CAWSLGHGYTF
J gene: TRBJ1-2
clone size: few
V gene: TRBV30
D gene: NA

CDR3 DNA: TGTGCCAGTAGTATTTCGGTGTCAGACGATGGCTACACCTTC
CDR3 protein: CASSISVSDDGYTF
J gene: TRBJ1-2
clone size: NA
V gene: TRBV19
D gene: NA

CDR3 DNA: TGTGCCAGCAGCCCCTCGGGTTCACGGGGAGCTAACTATGGCTACACCTTC
CDR3 protein: CASSPSGSRGANYGYTF
J gene: TRBJ1-2
clone size: NA
V gene: TRBV7-2
D gene: NA

CDR3 DNA: TGTGCCAGCAGTCCGAACGCGGGGACAGGCAATGGCTACACCTTC
CDR3 protein: CASSPNAGTGNGYTF
J gene: TRBJ1-2
clone size: NA
V gene: TRBV28
D gene: TRBD1

CDR3 DNA: TGTGCCAGCAGCCCATCAGTGAACACTGAAGCTTTCTTT
CDR3 protein: CASSPSVNTEAFF
J gene: TRBJ1-1
clone size: once
V gene: TRBV5-4
D gene: NA

CDR3 DNA: TGTGCCAGCAGGGCCAGCGGTGCAGATACGCAGTATTTT
CDR3 protein: CASRASGADTQYF
J gene: TRBJ2-3
clone size: NA
V gene: TRBV2
D gene: NA

CDR3 DNA: TGCGCCAGCAGCCAAGATACCGTGGATGGAAACACCATATATTTT
CDR3 protein: CASSQDTVDGNTIYF
J gene: TRBJ1-3
clone size: NA
V gene: TRBV4-1
D gene: NA

CDR3 DNA: TGTGCCAGTAGTCCCGGGACAGGGGCCCTCGGTGAGCAGTTCTTC
CDR3 protein: CASSPGTGALGEQFF
J gene: TRBJ2-1
clone size: NA
V gene: TRBV19
D gene: TRBD1

CDR3 DNA: TGTGCCAGCTTAACCCCCGGGAGGGACACCATATATTTT
CDR3 protein: CASLTPGRDTIYF
J gene: TRBJ1-3
clone size: NA
V gene: TRBV6-5
D gene: NA

CDR3 DNA: TGTGCCAGCAGTCTCCCTCTTGCCAGCTATGGCTACACCTTC
CDR3 protein: CASSLPLASYGYTF
J gene: TRBJ1-2
clone size: NA
V gene: TRBV28
D gene: NA

CDR3 DNA: TGCGCCAGCAGTGAGTCGAATTGGGGGCGCGGAGTGAACACTGAAGCTTTCTTT
CDR3 protein: CASSESNWGRGVNTEAFF
J gene: TRBJ1-1
clone size: NA
V gene: TRBV10-1
D gene: NA